The clone carrying this T cell receptor beta chain came up once. These data belong to a study of shared clonotypes between healthy human individuals. Here immunoSEQ multiplex PCR was the method, and the copy in TCRdb shows in-frame clones only, minus some. The table has about 580,000 clones, more than 95% seen once; the top ten hold approximately 0.3%. The ends were cut back, 4 bases at V and 3 bases at J, with 21 bases in the middle. The germline V gene has CDR1 MNHNS and CDR2 SASEGT. The CDR3 totals 18 residues. It was CD45RO-negative cells, positively selected for CCR7, that made up naive CD8 cells, with terminally differentiated effector memory CD45RA+ cells excluded.

Input material: naive CD8+ T cells sorted from blood. The TCR sequence derives from a man aged 25 to 40 in good health. The chain combines TRBV6-1 with TRBJ1-4; tentatively, D is TRBD1 (6 bases). As DNA, the CDR3 is TGTGCCAGCAGTGCGAGCAGGGGAAGGGGGTTTGCTAATGAAAAACTGTTTTTT. Translating gives CASSASRGRGFANEKLFF.